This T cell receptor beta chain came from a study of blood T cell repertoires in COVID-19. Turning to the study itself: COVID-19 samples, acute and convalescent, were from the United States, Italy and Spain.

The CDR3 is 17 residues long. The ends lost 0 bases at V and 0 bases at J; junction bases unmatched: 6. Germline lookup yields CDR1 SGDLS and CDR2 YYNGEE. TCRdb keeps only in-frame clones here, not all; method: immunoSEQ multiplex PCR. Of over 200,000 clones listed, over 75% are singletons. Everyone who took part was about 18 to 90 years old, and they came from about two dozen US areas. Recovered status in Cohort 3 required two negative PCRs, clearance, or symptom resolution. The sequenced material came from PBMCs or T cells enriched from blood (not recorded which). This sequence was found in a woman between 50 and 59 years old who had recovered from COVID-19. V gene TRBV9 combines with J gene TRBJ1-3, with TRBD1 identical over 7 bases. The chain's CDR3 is CASSVDRQGSSGNTIYF. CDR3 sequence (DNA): TGTGCCAGCAGCGTAGACAGACAGGGAAGCTCTGGAAACACCATATATTTT.